Below, 25 T cell receptor beta chains from the same sample are listed, as sequenced in a study of synovial regulatory T cells in juvenile arthritis. Study-level results: Inflammation-associated Treg cells in blood had less TCR diversity than the remaining blood Treg cells.

Here immunoSEQ multiplex PCR was the method, and the copy in TCRdb shows in-frame clones only, minus some. Here the sample table reports about 10,000 clones. The antigens of these receptors remain unknown. Sequenced material: Treg cells from blood. Subset meaning: HLA-DR+ inflammation-associated blood Treg cells. These receptors were obtained from a donor aged 2-35 years with juvenile idiopathic arthritis.

The CDR3 here is CASSLLTANQPQHF. The chain employs TRBV5-6 and TRBJ1-5; TCRdb lists TRBD1, though no DNA is available to test this call. This CDR3 contains 14 residues. Nucleotide data are not available. The germline CDR1 and CDR2 sequences are SGHDT and YYEEEE.

V usage is TRBV7-9 and J usage is TRBJ1-2; TCRdb lists TRBD1, though no DNA is available to test this call. This CDR3 has 13 residues. The protein alone is recorded here. The germline V gene has CDR1 SEHNR and CDR2 FQNEAQ (reference sequence). The CDR3 protein is CASSLAGAHGYTF.

According to its frequency, this clone is medium-sized (0.01 to 0.1%). The rearrangement joins TRBV4-3 to TRBJ2-6; TCRdb indicates TRBD2, and absent DNA this call remains unverified. The CDR3 has 16 residues. Only the protein is on record. Germline CDR1 LGHNA, CDR2 YSLEER. CDR3 region: CASSQEILSGANVLTF.

The chain combines TRBV7-9 with TRBJ1-4; absent DNA, TCRdb's TRBD1 call cannot be checked. CDR1 is SEHNR, CDR2 FQNEAQ, per germline (reference sequence). This CDR3 contains 16 residues. Only the protein is on record. Here the CDR3 reads CASSFQFGQGSEKLFF.

This chain connects TRBV27 to TRBJ2-1. CDR1 and CDR2 from the germline V gene are MNHEY and SMNVEV (reference sequence). The length of the CDR3 is 15 residues. The entry carries no DNA sequence. This chain's CDR3 is CASSLFRETPNEQFF.

This rearrangement joins TRBV4-1 to TRBJ2-5; TCRdb designates TRBD2, a call that cannot be tested without DNA. This CDR3 has 17 residues. No DNA has been recorded. Germline lookup yields CDR1 MGHRA and CDR2 YSYEKL. CDR3 amino acids: CASSQDIGTLSSYEQYF.

The chain employs TRBV15 and TRBJ1-5. There are 12 residues in the CDR3. The DNA is unrecorded. CDR1 LNHNV and CDR2 YYDKDF come from the germline V gene (reference sequence). CDR3 sequence: CATSSPPQPQHF.

The V gene is TRBV5-1, the J gene TRBJ2-5; the D call from TCRdb, TRBD2, cannot be confirmed without DNA. Per germline, CDR1 SGHRS and CDR2 YFSETQ. CDR3 size: 15 residues. The protein alone is recorded here. The CDR3 is CASSLLAGAEETQYF.

This chain joins TRBV2 and TRBJ2-3; with no DNA, the TCRdb D assignment of TRBD2 cannot be verified. The CDR3 totals 15 residues. This entry has no DNA. The V gene's germline CDR1 is SNHLY and CDR2 FYNNEI. This chain's CDR3 is CASSAIGLRTDTQYF.

The chain couples TRBV9 to TRBJ1-1. CDR3 length: 13 residues. This entry has no DNA. Germline V gives CDR1 SGDLS, CDR2 YYNGEE. The CDR3 protein is CASSPQTATEAFF.

The rearrangement uses TRBV4-2 and TRBJ1-6; TCRdb names TRBD1, which stays unverified in the absence of DNA. The germline CDR1 and CDR2 sequences are LGHNA and YNFKEQ. The CDR3 is 16 residues long. No DNA accompanies this entry. The CDR3 sequence: CASSQDRGTGHSPLHF.

The rearrangement joins TRBV7-9 to TRBJ1-1; no DNA is available, so the TRBD1 call from TCRdb remains unchecked. This CDR3 is built from 13 residues. The nucleotide record is missing. The germline gives CDR1 SEHNR, CDR2 FQNEAQ (reference sequence). The CDR3: CASRGQGEDEAFF.

The V gene is TRBV14, the J gene TRBJ1-2. This CDR3 has 13 amino acids. Only the protein is on record. Per germline, CDR1 SGHDN and CDR2 FVKESK. CDR3 loop: CASSLGSNYGYTF.

This rearrangement joins TRBV11-3 to TRBJ2-7. This CDR3 comprises 13 residues. The DNA is not on file. Germline V lookup: CDR1 SGHNT, CDR2 YENEEA. CDR3: CASSLGGNYEQYF.

The chain joins TRBV19 to TRBJ2-4. The CDR3 length is 16 residues. No DNA is given. CDR1 LNHDA and CDR2 SQIVND come from the germline V gene (reference sequence). The CDR3 spells CASSIKSANLKNIQYF. Complete variable domain (other parts from reference TRBV19 and TRBJ2-4): DGGITQSPKYLFRKEGQNVTLSCEQNLNHDAMYWYRQDPGQGLRLIYYSQIVNDFQKGDIAEGYSVSREKKESFPLTVTSAQKNPTAFYLCASSIKSANLKNIQYFGAGTRLSVL.

This chain links TRBV10-3 with TRBJ2-5. The CDR3 spans 16 residues. Only the protein is available. The germline V gene has CDR1 ENHRY and CDR2 SYGVKD. CDR3 region: CAISESTFSGQETQYF.

This sequence joins TRBV30 and TRBJ1-3; without DNA, the TCRdb call of TRBD1 cannot be checked. Germline V CDR1 and CDR2: GTSNPN, SVGIG (reference sequence). The CDR3 has 14 amino acids. No DNA is listed. Here the CDR3 reads CAWSGDRVLNTIYF.

The CDR3 region is CASSPWTLSTYEQYF. The V and J genes are TRBV6-5 and TRBJ2-7; TCRdb gives TRBD1 as the D gene, but with no DNA this cannot be confirmed. This CDR3 is 15 amino acids long. The DNA is unrecorded. The germline CDR1 and CDR2 sequences are MNHEY and SVGAGI.

This rearrangement joins TRBV5-1 to TRBJ2-5; with no DNA, the TCRdb D assignment of TRBD2 cannot be verified. Germline loops: CDR1 SGHRS, CDR2 YFSETQ. There are 14 residues in the CDR3. No nucleotide data were recorded. The CDR3 loop is CASSSTSGRVEQYF.

The rearrangement uses TRBV10-1 and TRBJ1-1. Germline assignment: CDR1 WNHNN and CDR2 SYGVQD (reference sequence). The CDR3 extends over 15 amino acids. No DNA accompanies this entry. The CDR3 sequence: CASSESIWRNTEAFF.

V gene TRBV5-4 combines with J gene TRBJ2-7; TCRdb names TRBD1, which stays unverified in the absence of DNA. This CDR3 comprises 13 residues. No DNA is given. Per the germline V gene, CDR1 is SGHNT and CDR2 is YYREEE (reference sequence). The CDR3 is CASSHQQLREQYF.

V and J are TRBV25-1 and TRBJ2-3; TCRdb names TRBD2, which stays unverified in the absence of DNA. Germline assignment: CDR1 MGHDK and CDR2 SYGVNS. The CDR3 has 17 amino acids. No DNA appears here. The CDR3 reads CASSEALGAGGTDTQYF.

The chain links TRBV19 to TRBJ2-3. Germline CDR1 reads LNHDA; CDR2 reads SQIVND (reference sequence). The CDR3 is made up of 16 amino acids. The DNA is not on file. The CDR3 here is CASSRIGPPSTDTQYF.

CDR3: CASSPGLAGGNEQFF. This chain connects TRBV5-6 to TRBJ2-1; TCRdb's D gene call, TRBD2, goes unchecked for lack of DNA. Germline values: CDR1 SGHDT, CDR2 YYEEEE. The CDR3 is 15 amino acids. The nucleotide record is missing.

This rearrangement joins TRBV6-1 to TRBJ1-1. Per germline, CDR1 MNHNS and CDR2 SASEGT. The CDR3 consists of 13 residues. The DNA is unrecorded. This chain's CDR3 is CASSDSRNTEAFF.